This T cell receptor (beta chain) originates from a study of cytomegalovirus exposure and HLA in healthy donors. General study results and limits: Further analysis was carried out later, and it showed several of the most significant clusters appearing linked to common viral pathogens. Altogether, 150 to 200 TCR beta chains were recorded as cytomegalovirus-associated.

Germline V CDR1 and CDR2: SEHNR, FQNEAQ (reference sequence). Trimming took 6 bases from V and 7 from J, leaving 9 bases between them. The CDR3 is 12 residues long. Donors likely had unrecorded immune exposures despite being nominally healthy when sampled. Of note for this clone: Its antigen is unknown.

In the PCR, 60 Vbeta and 13 Jbeta primers were used. Produced via immunoSEQ multiplex PCR; TCRdb's table is partial and in-frame only. Altogether roughly 130,000 clones are present, about 83% being singletons, with the ten largest covering around 1.2%. Material: PBMCs. The rearrangement joins TRBV7-9 to TRBJ2-2, with unresolved D. This sequence originates from a girl under 10 years old in good health and CMV-seronegative. The CDR3 sequence is CASSHHSGELFF. The CDR3 bases are TGTGCCAGCAGTCACCATAGCGGGGAGCTGTTTTTT.